These 22 T cell receptor beta chains share one sample of origin, sequenced in a study of T-cell memory formation after mild COVID-19. MiXCR was run by TCRdb on the 5' RACE reads, yielding one entry per CDR3 protein. This sample has roughly 200,000 distinct CDR3 sequences, with 16% found just once. Sequencing used PBMCs or a T cell subset sorted from them (not recorded which). Receptors were obtained from an adult woman who had mild COVID-19 (a few samples of this study predate the infection). Cell type and time point are not known.

V gene TRBV7-9 combines with J gene TRBJ2-1, with D perhaps TRBD1 (5 bases). Germline V gives CDR1 SEHNR, CDR2 FQNEAQ (reference sequence). The CDR3 contains 14 residues. With 6 bases removed from V and 6 bases from J, the gap between germline ends came to 15 bases. Here the CDR3 DNA reads TGTGCCAGCAGTCCCATTGGTAGGGGCAATGAGCAGTTCTTC. Translation: CASSPIGRGNEQFF.

The chain links TRBV2 to TRBJ2-1, with D possibly TRBD2 on 6 matching bases. Germline loops: CDR1 SNHLY, CDR2 FYNNEI. The CDR3 is 14 residues long. The V and J ends lost 6 bases and 2 bases respectively, with 11 bases between them. This CDR3 is CASRGGVTYNEQFF. The DNA for the CDR3 is TGTGCCAGCAGGGGCGGGGTGACCTACAATGAGCAGTTCTTC.

This clonotype has at least ten counts. The CDR3 coding sequence is TGCGCCAGCAGCCAAAGGCTAGCGGGGGGGCTGGGCACAGATACGCAGTATTTT. Its translation is CASSQRLAGGLGTDTQYF. V gene TRBV4-1 combines with J gene TRBJ2-3; 12 bases map to TRBD2. Per germline, CDR1 MGHRA and CDR2 YSYEKL. The CDR3 has 18 amino acids. J gave up 1 base and V 2 bases, and 7 bases lay outside the gene matches.

This clonotype was seen more than once but under ten times. V usage is TRBV20-1 and J usage is TRBJ2-3, with 8 bases that match TRBD2. Trimming removed 4 bases from V and 3 bases from J; junction bases left unmatched: 6. Germline loops: CDR1 DFQATT, CDR2 SNEGSKA (reference sequence). CDR3 size: 14 residues. CDR3 amino acids: CSAKGRGATDTQYF. CDR3 DNA: TGCAGTGCTAAGGGGCGGGGGGCAACAGATACGCAGTATTTT.

V usage is TRBV6-5 and J usage is TRBJ1-2; no reliable D call. Looked up from germline, CDR1 is MNHEY and CDR2 is SVGAGI. V lost 8 bases, J lost 4 bases, and 11 bases lay in between. The CDR3 extends over 12 amino acids. The CDR3 protein is CASRRTAYGYTF. The CDR3, as DNA: TGTGCCAGCCGCCGCACAGCCTATGGCTACACCTTC.

The V call is TRBV20-1, the J call TRBJ1-5; D perhaps matches TRBD1 (6 bases). CDR3 length: 13 amino acids. Germline lookup yields CDR1 DFQATT and CDR2 SNEGSKA (reference sequence). With 6 bases removed from V and 7 bases from J, the gap between germline ends came to 16 bases. The chain's CDR3 is CSALRGGGQPQHF. The DNA for the CDR3 is TGCAGTGCCCTCAGAGGGGGAGGACAGCCCCAGCATTTT.

By proportion, this clonotype is medium-sized. The rearrangement joins TRBV5-1 to TRBJ2-1; 11 nucleotides agree with TRBD2. The V and J ends lost 0 bases and 4 bases, in that order; junction bases with no gene match: 6. CDR1 SGHRS and CDR2 YFSETQ come from the germline V gene. CDR3 length: 17 amino acids. CDR3 DNA: TGCGCCAGCAGCTTGGCCCCCCTAGCGGGGGGTTACAATGAGCAGTTCTTC. Protein product: CASSLAPLAGGYNEQFF.

This clonotype was detected a few times. The chain links TRBV29-1 to TRBJ2-3; the match to TRBD2 covers 7 bases. There are 15 residues in the CDR3. J was trimmed by 2 bases and V by 8 bases; bases with no gene match: 13. Germline CDR1 is SQVTM and CDR2 is ANQGSEA. The CDR3 protein is CSLRPWTRLTDTQYF. CDR3 DNA: TGCAGCCTACGACCTTGGACTAGACTCACAGATACGCAGTATTTT.

The chain recombines TRBV20-1 with TRBJ2-3; 12 bases agree with TRBD2. This CDR3 has 15 residues. The germline V gene has CDR1 DFQATT and CDR2 SNEGSKA (reference sequence). Trimming took 7 bases from V and 5 from J; bases not matched to a gene: 10. CDR3 nucleotides: TGCAGTGGCCGACTAGCGGGAGCAGCTGTAGATACGCAGTATTTT. Protein sequence: CSGRLAGAAVDTQYF.

This clonotype was observed once. V is TRBV2 and J is TRBJ2-7, with D maybe TRBD1 (6 bases). Trimming pared 11 bases from V and 0 bases from J, leaving 17 bases between. Germline values: CDR1 SNHLY, CDR2 FYNNEI. The CDR3 length is 14 residues. Here the CDR3 reads CAAKPDRSSYEQYF. The CDR3 DNA reads as TGTGCCGCTAAGCCCGACAGGAGCTCCTACGAGCAGTACTTC.

This clonotype has a count of ten or more. The CDR3 spells CASSLGVMNTEAFF. DNA for the CDR3: TGCGCCAGCAGCTTGGGAGTCATGAACACTGAAGCTTTCTTT. V and J are TRBV5-1 and TRBJ1-1, with D unresolved. The CDR3 runs 14 residues. Germline lookup yields CDR1 SGHRS and CDR2 YFSETQ. V was clipped by 0 bases and J by 0 bases, with 6 bases between them.

This chain links TRBV7-2 with TRBJ2-7; D is uncertain. From germline, CDR1 is SGHTA and CDR2 FQGNSA. The CDR3 has 13 amino acids. V was pared by 1 base and J by 2 bases, with 6 bases between. The CDR3 loop is CASSLEVAYEQYF. The CDR3 nucleotides are TGTGCCAGCAGCTTAGAGGTGGCCTACGAGCAGTACTTC.

V is TRBV5-1 and J is TRBJ2-3; 9 positions agree with TRBD2. The CDR3 consists of 16 residues. Trimming removed 0 bases from V and 5 bases from J; junction bases left unmatched: 7. Germline CDR1 and CDR2: SGHRS and YFSETQ. The CDR3 region has the DNA TGCGCCAGCAGCTTGGACGCGGGGGGGCCGGGAGATACGCAGTATTTT. The encoded protein is CASSLDAGGPGDTQYF.

CDR3 loop: CSAGRRRVGTDTQYF. Written as DNA, the CDR3 is TGCAGTGCTGGCCGCCGGAGGGTTGGCACAGATACGCAGTATTTT. V usage is TRBV20-1 and J usage is TRBJ2-3; possible D gene TRBD2, 6 bases. Trimming shortened V by 5 bases and J by 1 base, and 16 bases separated the two germline ends. The CDR3 is made up of 15 amino acids. The germline V gene encodes CDR1 DFQATT and CDR2 SNEGSKA (reference sequence).

The chain links TRBV19 to TRBJ2-3; D not certain. Germline CDR1 LNHDA, CDR2 SQIVND (reference sequence). The CDR3 is 17 amino acids. V lost 4 bases, J lost 0 bases, and 17 bases lay in between. The CDR3, as DNA: TGTGCCAGTAGTAGCCGTCAGGAGATTAAAAGCACAGATACGCAGTATTTT. Encoded protein: CASSSRQEIKSTDTQYF.

The chain is built from TRBV7-9 and TRBJ2-1; D is ambiguous. Germline V CDR1 and CDR2: SEHNR, FQNEAQ (reference sequence). The CDR3 is 15 residues long. Trimming took off 3 bases at V and 0 bases at J, with 9 bases between the two ends. The CDR3 region is CASSFRSTSYNEQFF. CDR3 nucleotide sequence: TGTGCCAGCAGCTTCAGGTCCACCTCCTACAATGAGCAGTTCTTC.

This sequence joins TRBV11-1 and TRBJ1-1, with D unclear. The germline V gene has CDR1 SGHAT and CDR2 FQDESV (reference sequence). This CDR3 is built from 13 residues. Trimming removed 5 bases from V and 0 bases from J, with 7 bases in between. The chain's CDR3 is CASSAFMNTEAFF. The CDR3 region has the DNA TGTGCCAGCAGCGCTTTCATGAACACTGAAGCTTTCTTT. The entire variable domain, with the rest obtained from reference TRBV11-1 and TRBJ1-1, is as follows: EAEVAQSPRYKITEKSQAVAFWCDPISGHATLYWYRQILGQGPELLVQFQDESVVDDSQLPKDRFSAERLKGVDSTLKIQPAELGDSAMYLCASSAFMNTEAFFGQGTRLTVV.

The rearrangement uses TRBV7-2 and TRBJ2-7, with D unresolved. Germline V CDR1 and CDR2: SGHTA, FQGNSA. The V end lost 3 bases, the J end lost 2 bases, and 8 bases lay between the germline ends. The CDR3 has 13 amino acids. This CDR3 reads CASSFGQTYEQYF. The DNA for the CDR3 is TGTGCCAGCAGCTTTGGGCAGACCTACGAGCAGTACTTC.

This clonotype appeared a few times. The chain combines TRBV5-1 with TRBJ2-3, with 8 bases aligning to TRBD2. The ends lost 3 bases at V and 0 bases at J; junction bases unmatched: 6. There are 16 residues in the CDR3. The germline gives CDR1 SGHRS, CDR2 YFSETQ. CDR3 amino acids: CASSSTGGGSTDTQYF. The CDR3 DNA is TGCGCCAGCAGCTCCACGGGGGGGGGCAGCACAGATACGCAGTATTTT.

This clonotype has a handful of counts. The CDR3 sequence: CASSFRADRTEAFF. The CDR3 bases are TGCGCCAGCAGCTTTAGGGCTGATAGGACTGAAGCTTTCTTT. The V call is TRBV5-1, the J call TRBJ1-1; D is unresolved. This CDR3 has 14 residues. Germline CDR1 reads SGHRS; CDR2 reads YFSETQ. V lost 2 bases, J lost 5 bases, and 13 bases lay in between.

This clonotype was picked up a small number of times. This chain links TRBV5-1 with TRBJ2-3; either TRBD1 or TRBD2 may fit D (5 bases each). The V end lost 0 bases, the J end lost 0 bases, and 5 bases lay between the germline ends. The CDR3 spans 14 residues. Germline assignment: CDR1 SGHRS and CDR2 YFSETQ. CDR3 in DNA: TGCGCCAGCAGCTTGGGGGACAGCACAGATACGCAGTATTTT. Encoded protein: CASSLGDSTDTQYF.

This sequence joins TRBV12-3 or TRBV12-4 and TRBJ1-2; no definite D call. CDR3 length: 14 residues. Trimming took 5 bases from V and 4 from J, leaving 14 bases between them. CDR3: CASSRTLLVYGYTF. The CDR3 coding sequence is TGTGCCAGCAGTCGGACCCTATTAGTCTATGGCTACACCTTC.